These 27 T cell receptor beta chains were all obtained from the same sample, sequenced in a study of CD4 T cells in relation to SARS-CoV-2 and coronaviruses. These receptors are not linked to any known antigen. The assay was immunoSEQ multiplex PCR, and TCRdb's table has in-frame clones only and misses some. The table includes 26,000 or so clones, 74% detected once. Before the COVID-19 pandemic, during about 2011-2019, CD4+ T cells were taken from unexposed donors. Isolation of CD4+ T cells took place after approximately 10 days in culture. The sample taken for sequencing was CD4+ T cells from PBMCs, cultured in vitro. The receptor set was obtained from a human donor in good health.

J is TRBJ1-5 and V is TRBV7-2; D uncertain. CDR1 and CDR2 (germline): SGHTA, FQGNSA. The CDR3 has 15 residues. V was trimmed by 1 base and J by 5 bases, leaving 12 bases between them. The CDR3 is CASSLVGRWDQPQHF. The CDR3 bases are TGTGCCAGCAGCTTAGTAGGGAGGTGGGATCAGCCCCAGCATTTT.

The rearrangement uses TRBV5-4 and TRBJ2-7; no firm D call. Trimming took 5 bases from V and 0 from J, leaving 9 bases between them. There are 13 residues in the CDR3. Germline CDR1 reads SGHNT; CDR2 reads YYREEE (reference sequence). Written as DNA, the CDR3 is TGTGCCAGCAGTACGGATACCTCCTACGAGCAGTACTTC. Residues: CASSTDTSYEQYF.

The chain recombines TRBV2 with TRBJ1-6; D is undetermined. V dropped 8 bases and J dropped 9 bases, with 14 bases sitting between them. This CDR3 has 13 residues. The germline gives CDR1 SNHLY, CDR2 FYNNEI. CDR3 nucleotide sequence: TGTGCCAGCGATCAGTGGCTGAGTTCACCCCTCCACTTT. Translating it yields CASDQWLSSPLHF.

As DNA, the CDR3 is TGTGCCTGGAGTGTACAAGGGGGTACCTACGAGCAGTACTTC. Protein product: CAWSVQGGTYEQYF. This chain connects TRBV30 to TRBJ2-7, with D perhaps matching TRBD1 (6 bases). CDR1 and CDR2 from the germline V gene are GTSNPN and SVGIG (reference sequence). This CDR3 comprises 14 residues. Trimming stripped 0 bases from V and 2 bases from J, with 11 bases between.

The chain employs TRBV4-1 and TRBJ1-5; a weak D match, TRBD1 (5 bases). The CDR3 loop spans 16 amino acids. Trimming shortened V by 4 bases and J by 9 bases, and 22 bases separated the two germline ends. Germline-derived CDR1 and CDR2 are MGHRA and YSYEKL. The DNA of the CDR3 is TGCGCCAGCAGCCGTCGGGGTGAGGGGTCATCCTGGCCCCAGCATTTT. This gives the protein CASSRRGEGSSWPQHF.

This clone appeared once. The V and J genes are TRBV5-4 and TRBJ2-7; TRBD1 matches 10 bases. The germline V gene encodes CDR1 SGHNT and CDR2 YYREEE (reference sequence). The CDR3 runs 14 residues. V was clipped by 4 bases and J by 1 base; unmatched bases: 2. The CDR3 coding sequence is TGTGCCAGCAGCCGGGACAGGGGATCCTACGAGCAGTACTTC. As protein: CASSRDRGSYEQYF.

The chain combines TRBV29-1 with TRBJ2-3, with 12 positions matching TRBD1. Germline V gives CDR1 SQVTM, CDR2 ANQGSEA. The CDR3 has 15 residues. With V trimmed by 2 bases and J by 4 bases, 4 bases remained unmatched. The DNA of the CDR3 is TGCAGCGTTGAACCCGGGACAGGGGGCCCAGATACGCAGTATTTT. Translating gives CSVEPGTGGPDTQYF.

This chain links TRBV19 with TRBJ2-5; TRBD1 aligns across 7 bases. The CDR3 length is 13 residues. Germline values: CDR1 LNHDA, CDR2 SQIVND (reference sequence). Germline trimming cut 3 bases from V and 2 bases from J; bases unmatched to any gene: 0. The CDR3 nucleotides are TGTGCCAGTAGTATGGGACAGCAAGAGACCCAGTACTTC. Translated: CASSMGQQETQYF.

For the CDR3, the DNA is TGCAGCGTTGTGACCCTTGCCGGGTCGAACACCGGGGAGCTGTTTTTT. Residues: CSVVTLAGSNTGELFF. The V and J genes are TRBV29-1 and TRBJ2-2, with no clear D. This CDR3 comprises 16 residues. V lost 4 bases and J 0 bases, leaving 15 bases between the germline ends. Germline CDR1 and CDR2: SQVTM and ANQGSEA.

DNA for the CDR3: TGTGCCAGCAGTTTAGTGTACCACGAGCAGTACTTC. Translation gives CASSLVYHEQYF. The chain recombines TRBV12-3 or TRBV12-4 with TRBJ2-7; D gene uncertain. Trimming took 1 base from V and 5 from J, leaving 6 bases between them. The CDR3 consists of 12 residues.

A single count supports this clone. The chain carries TRBV18 and TRBJ1-1; maybe TRBD1 (6 bases). V dropped 1 base and J dropped 6 bases, with 12 bases sitting between them. This CDR3 has 14 residues. Per the germline V gene, CDR1 is KGHSH and CDR2 is LQKENI. Here the CDR3 DNA reads TGTGCCAGCTCACCACTGGGGGCCGAAGCTGAAGCTTTCTTT. It specifies CASSPLGAEAEAFF.

In its sample, this clone was seen once. The chain joins TRBV24-1 to TRBJ2-1; D is possibly TRBD1 (5 bases). CDR3 length: 14 amino acids. V was shortened by 1 base and J by 6 bases, with 9 bases between the two germline ends. The germline V gene has CDR1 KGHDR and CDR2 SFDVKD. The CDR3 region has the DNA TGTGCCACCAGTGATTTCCAAAGGGGCAATGAGCAGTTCTTC. Protein product: CATSDFQRGNEQFF.

The chain links TRBV5-4 to TRBJ1-6; the match to TRBD1 covers 10 bases. CDR3 length equals 14 residues. The trim removed 4 bases at V and 10 bases at J, leaving 5 bases unmatched. The germline V gene encodes CDR1 SGHNT and CDR2 YYREEE (reference sequence). The CDR3 protein is CASSPRTGGSPLHF. The CDR3 nucleotides are TGTGCCAGCAGCCCGCGGACAGGGGGGTCACCCCTCCACTTT.

The gene calls are TRBV7-6 and TRBJ2-5; tentatively, D is TRBD2 (6 bases). Deletions cut 5 bases from V and 0 bases from J, with 19 bases between. CDR1 is SGHVS, CDR2 FNYEAQ, per germline. The CDR3 totals 17 residues. CDR3 sequence reads: CASSRRGRGVYQETQYF. CDR3 coding DNA: TGTGCCAGCAGCAGGAGAGGGCGGGGCGTGTACCAAGAGACCCAGTACTTC.

This clone was observed a few times. J is TRBJ2-1 and V is TRBV19, with TRBD2 matching over 13 bases. V shed 4 bases, J shed 3 bases, and the junction held 6 bases outside the gene matches. Looked up from germline, CDR1 is LNHDA and CDR2 is SQIVND (reference sequence). This CDR3 is built from 17 residues. The CDR3 DNA reads as TGTGCCAGTAGTAGAGGACTAGCGGGAGATGTCTACAATGAGCAGTTCTTC. Amino acids: CASSRGLAGDVYNEQFF.

The rearrangement uses TRBV5-4 and TRBJ1-2; the D gene is possibly TRBD1 (5 bases). V lost 1 base to trimming and J lost 7 bases, with 11 bases between them. This CDR3 has 13 residues. Germline-derived CDR1 and CDR2 are SGHNT and YYREEE (reference sequence). This CDR3 reads CASSLNRRGGYTF. CDR3 in DNA: TGTGCCAGCAGCTTGAACAGAAGGGGTGGCTACACCTTC.

CDR3 bases: TGCGCCAGCAGTTCCATCGGGGATACGCAGTATTTT. Translating gives CASSSIGDTQYF. The genes are TRBV5-1 and TRBJ2-3, with D hard to call. V lost 5 bases, J lost 6 bases, and 10 bases lay in between. This CDR3 spans 12 amino acids. CDR1 and CDR2 from the germline V gene are SGHRS and YFSETQ. Looking up the rest from reference TRBV5-1 and TRBJ2-3 gives the full variable domain: KAGVTQTPRYLIKTRGQQVTLSCSPISGHRSVSWYQQTPGQGLQFLFEYFSETQRNKGNFPGRFSGRQFSNSRSEMNVSTLELGDSALYLCASSSIGDTQYFGPGTRLTVL.

This clone came up once. The rearrangement links TRBV9 to TRBJ1-2, with unresolved D. The CDR3 contains 11 residues. Germline CDR1 is SGDLS and CDR2 is YYNGEE. V was shortened by 4 bases and J by 7 bases, with 8 bases between the two germline ends. CDR3 nucleotide sequence: TGTGCCAGCAGCTCATCTGGTGGCTACACCTTC. Residues: CASSSSGGYTF.

A note on this clone: Its ends do not fully match the called genes, so a read error is possible. The chain joins TRBV19 to TRBJ2-7; the D gene is possibly TRBD2 (5 bases). This CDR3 has 13 amino acids. CDR1 is LNHDA, CDR2 SQIVND, per germline (reference sequence). The CDR3 bases are TGTGCAAGTACCGGACTGATACCCTACGAGCAGTACTTC. Amino acids: CASTGLIPYEQYF. Combining the CDR3 with reference TRBV19 and TRBJ2-7 gives the whole variable domain DGGITQSPKYLFRKEGQNVTLSCEQNLNHDAMYWYRQDPGQGLRLIYYSQIVNDFQKGDIAEGYSVSREKKESFPLTVTSAQKNPTAFYLCASTGLIPYEQYFGPGTRLTVT.

This chain connects TRBV5-1 to TRBJ2-3; no clear D gene. This CDR3 contains 15 residues. In germline, CDR1 is SGHRS, CDR2 YFSETQ. The germline V and J ends were trimmed by 1 base and 4 bases, with 13 bases remaining between them. This CDR3 reads CASSLIQGVPDTQYF. The CDR3 nucleotides read TGCGCCAGCAGCTTGATTCAAGGAGTCCCAGATACGCAGTATTTT. Full variable domain (missing parts from reference TRBV5-1 and TRBJ2-3): KAGVTQTPRYLIKTRGQQVTLSCSPISGHRSVSWYQQTPGQGLQFLFEYFSETQRNKGNFPGRFSGRQFSNSRSEMNVSTLELGDSALYLCASSLIQGVPDTQYFGPGTRLTVL.

V gene TRBV6-6 combines with J gene TRBJ2-1; D unclear. The CDR3 extends over 15 amino acids. Germline-derived CDR1 and CDR2 are MNHNY and SVGAGI (reference sequence). V gave up 1 base and J gave up 5 bases, with 12 bases separating them. CDR3 residues: CASSYLGGPNNEQFF. In nucleotides, the CDR3 is TGTGCCAGCAGTTACTTGGGTGGGCCAAACAATGAGCAGTTCTTC.

This clone was seen a handful of times. The chain employs TRBV27 and TRBJ1-6; the match to TRBD1 covers 8 bases. The CDR3 contains 17 residues. The V segment lost 4 bases and the J segment 7 bases; nucleotides outside the gene matches: 12. CDR1 is MNHEY, CDR2 SMNVEV, per germline (reference sequence). The CDR3 coding sequence is TGTGCCAGCAGTTCGACTATCTCCTCAGGGGGCAATTCACCCCTCCACTTT. This codes for CASSSTISSGGNSPLHF.

As DNA, the CDR3 is TGTGCCAGCAGCGCGGGGGGTCAGCGGGGGGGCTTGGAGACCCAGTACTTC. Amino acids: CASSAGGQRGGLETQYF. The chain couples TRBV9 to TRBJ2-5, with 10 nucleotides matching TRBD2. Per the germline V gene, CDR1 is SGDLS and CDR2 is YYNGEE. The ends lost 3 bases at V and 5 bases at J; junction bases unmatched: 13. The CDR3 sequence is 17 residues long.

This sequence joins TRBV12-3 or TRBV12-4 and TRBJ1-5, with TRBD1 matching 7 bases. The length of the CDR3 is 13 residues. The J segment lost 6 bases and the V segment lost 3 bases, leaving 2 bases of the junction unmatched. This CDR3 reads CASSLRQGQPQHF. In DNA, the CDR3 is TGTGCCAGCAGTTTGAGACAGGGTCAGCCCCAGCATTTT.

In this sample, this clone turned up once. This chain joins TRBV7-9 and TRBJ2-7; TRBD2 agrees at 8 bases. Germline loops: CDR1 SEHNR, CDR2 FQNEAQ (reference sequence). The CDR3 loop spans 14 amino acids. With V trimmed by 4 bases and J by 4 bases, 6 bases remained unmatched. CDR3 DNA: TGTGCCAGCAGCTCAGCGGGAGTGAGATACGAGCAGTACTTC. Translation gives CASSSAGVRYEQYF.

The chain has TRBV6-6 and TRBJ2-3; possible D gene TRBD1, 5 bases. The CDR3 spans 14 residues. CDR1 is MNHNY and CDR2 is SVGAGI in the germline V gene (reference sequence). The V end lost 7 bases, the J end lost 4 bases, and 15 bases lay between the germline ends. DNA of the CDR3: TGTGCCAGCACCCCCGGACAAACGGCAGATACGCAGTATTTT. Translating it yields CASTPGQTADTQYF.

This clone was seen once. The V gene is TRBV4-3, the J gene TRBJ1-2; TRBD1 is a possible D gene (6 bases). Germline-derived CDR1 and CDR2 are LGHNA and YSLEER. This CDR3 is 15 amino acids long. V lost 4 bases, J lost 7 bases, and 19 bases lay in between. The DNA for the CDR3 is TGCGCCAGCAGCCTGGGACATGGAGGTGGCCGTGGCTACACCTTC. It encodes CASSLGHGGGRGYTF.